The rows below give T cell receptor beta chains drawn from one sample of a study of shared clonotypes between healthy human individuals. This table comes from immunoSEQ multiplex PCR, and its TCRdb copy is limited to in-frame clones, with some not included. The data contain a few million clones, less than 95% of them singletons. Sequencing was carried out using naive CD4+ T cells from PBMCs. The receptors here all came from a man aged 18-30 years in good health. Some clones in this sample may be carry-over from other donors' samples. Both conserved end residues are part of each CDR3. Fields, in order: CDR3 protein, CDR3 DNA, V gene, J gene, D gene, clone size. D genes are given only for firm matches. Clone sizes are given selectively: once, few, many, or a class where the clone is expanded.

CASSGDGSHTEAFF,TGTGCCAGCAGTGGAGACGGCTCGCACACTGAAGCTTTCTTT,TRBV6-1,TRBJ1-1,.,.
CASSRGPGEQYF,TGTGCCAGCAGCCGTGGACCCGGCGAGCAGTACTTC,TRBV5-8,TRBJ2-7,.,.
CATSPGGAGGLYEQYF,TGTGCCACCAGCCCAGGTGGGGCGGGAGGGTTGTACGAGCAGTACTTC,TRBV15,TRBJ2-7,TRBD2,.
CASSLTGLGNTIYF,TGTGCCAGCAGCTTAACAGGGCTCGGAAACACCATATATTTT,TRBV11-2,TRBJ1-3,.,.
CASSSRDRVLYEQYF,TGTGCCAGCAGCTCCCGGGACCGCGTTTTATACGAGCAGTACTTC,TRBV5-6,TRBJ2-7,.,.
CASSFGFRTGGQETQYF,TGTGCCAGCAGCTTTGGTTTCCGGACAGGGGGCCAAGAGACCCAGTACTTC,TRBV5-4,TRBJ2-5,TRBD1,.
CASSRGQAGLYGYTF,TGCGCCAGCAGCAGGGGACAGGCCGGACTCTATGGCTACACCTTC,TRBV5-1,TRBJ1-2,TRBD1,.
CASSLDRGNGYTF,TGTGCCAGCAGTCTGGACAGGGGCAATGGCTACACCTTC,TRBV7-2,TRBJ1-2,TRBD1,few
CASSPRTGLENEQYF,TGTGCCAGCTCACCCAGGACAGGGCTAGAGAACGAGCAGTACTTC,TRBV18,TRBJ2-7,TRBD1,once
CASSQKGQEGSGNTIYF,TGTGCCAGCAGCCAAAAAGGACAGGAAGGCTCTGGAAACACCATATATTTT,TRBV4-2,TRBJ1-3,TRBD1,.
CASFLDRGPYEQYF,TGTGCCAGCTTTCTAGACAGGGGTCCCTACGAGCAGTACTTC,TRBV6-4,TRBJ2-7,TRBD1,.
CAISPNRGSYEQYF,TGTGCCATCAGTCCTAACAGGGGCTCCTACGAGCAGTACTTC,TRBV10-3,TRBJ2-7,TRBD1,once
CASSLGQVGGGYGYTF,TGTGCCAGCAGCTTAGGACAGGTTGGAGGAGGGTATGGCTACACCTTC,TRBV7-2,TRBJ1-2,.,.
CSVEDGGADTQYF,TGCAGCGTTGAAGACGGAGGAGCAGATACGCAGTATTTT,TRBV29-1,TRBJ2-3,.,.
CASTDSQSYNEQFF,TGCGCCAGCACGGACAGCCAGTCCTACAATGAGCAGTTCTTC,TRBV10-2,TRBJ2-1,.,.
CASRDRGRKDGYTF,TGTGCCAGCAGGGACAGGGGGCGCAAGGATGGCTACACCTTC,TRBV25-1,TRBJ1-2,TRBD1,.
CASRTGSFQPQHF,TGTGCCAGCAGAACAGGGTCCTTTCAGCCCCAGCATTTT,TRBV6-1,TRBJ1-5,.,.
CASRSGAGRGTGELFF,TGTGCCAGCAGATCCGGGGCCGGGCGAGGCACCGGGGAGCTGTTTTTT,TRBV6-6,TRBJ2-2,.,.
CASSPPGRPEAFF,TGTGCCAGCTCACCACCAGGGCGCCCTGAAGCTTTCTTT,TRBV18,TRBJ1-1,.,.
CASSLVVVANTGELFF,TGCGCCAGCAGCTTGGTGGTGGTAGCGAACACCGGGGAGCTGTTTTTT,TRBV5-1,TRBJ2-2,.,.
CASSDSRRETQYF,TGTGCCAGCAGTGATAGCCGCCGTGAGACCCAGTACTTC,TRBV2,TRBJ2-5,.,.
CASSIRDPRHEQYF,TGTGCCAGCAGCATCAGGGACCCGAGGCACGAGCAGTACTTC,TRBV28,TRBJ2-7,.,.
CASSERRANTGELFF,TGTGCCAGCAGTGAGAGGCGGGCGAACACCGGGGAGCTGTTTTTT,TRBV2,TRBJ2-2,.,.
CASSLLAGVDTQYF,TGTGCCAGCAGCTTACTCGCAGGGGTGGATACGCAGTATTTT,TRBV7-3,TRBJ2-3,.,.
CASSVPPTEAFF,TGTGCCAGCAGTGTGCCTCCCACTGAAGCTTTCTTT,TRBV28,TRBJ1-1,.,.
CSVASRGWSNEKLFF,TGCAGCGTTGCGTCCAGGGGGTGGTCTAATGAAAAACTGTTTTTT,TRBV29-1,TRBJ1-4,TRBD1,once
CASSSGDSYNEQFF,TGTGCCAGCAGCAGCGGTGACTCCTACAATGAGCAGTTCTTC,TRBV9,TRBJ2-1,.,.
CAISESGRGLLGYTF,TGTGCCATCAGTGAGTCGGGCAGGGGATTGTTAGGCTACACCTTC,TRBV10-3,TRBJ1-2,.,.
CASSLGQNSNQPQHF,TGTGCCAGCTCACTGGGACAGAATAGCAATCAGCCCCAGCATTTT,TRBV18,TRBJ1-5,TRBD1,.
CASSGILNTGELFF,TGTGCCAGCAGTGGCATCTTGAACACCGGGGAGCTGTTTTTT,TRBV2,TRBJ2-2,.,.
CATGTGRNTEAFF,TGTGCCACCGGGACAGGGCGGAACACTGAAGCTTTCTTT,TRBV28,TRBJ1-1,TRBD1,once
CASSLYGDRGWGEQFF,TGTGCCAGCAGTTTATATGGGGACAGGGGCTGGGGTGAGCAGTTCTTC,TRBV27,TRBJ2-1,TRBD1,.
CASSRGTPRGYTF,TGTGCCAGCAGCCGAGGGACTCCTAGGGGCTACACCTTC,TRBV11-2,TRBJ1-2,.,.
CASSLVGTGTGYEQYF,TGCGCCAGCAGCTTGGTGGGGACAGGGACCGGGTACGAGCAGTACTTC,TRBV5-1,TRBJ2-7,TRBD1,.
CASSIFGLAGTDTQYF,TGTGCCAGTAGTATCTTCGGGTTAGCGGGAACAGATACGCAGTATTTT,TRBV19,TRBJ2-3,TRBD2,.
CASSPHGIRSGANVLTF,TGTGCCAGCAGCCCCCACGGGATTCGTTCTGGGGCCAACGTCCTGACTTTC,TRBV7-2,TRBJ2-6,.,.
CASSPATGLTTNEKLFF,TGTGCCAGCAGCCCCGCAACAGGACTTACAACTAATGAAAAACTGTTTTTT,TRBV28,TRBJ1-4,.,.
CASSLAGGSTNEKLFF,TGCGCCAGCAGCTTGGCCGGGGGCTCAACTAATGAAAAACTGTTTTTT,TRBV5-1,TRBJ1-4,.,.
CASSQTTGGSYTF,TGCGCCAGCAGCCAGACGACAGGGGGCAGCTACACCTTC,TRBV4-3,TRBJ1-2,TRBD1,.
CASSQALDTYTGELFF,TGTGCCAGCAGCCAAGCCCTGGACACTTACACCGGGGAGCTGTTTTTT,TRBV4-2,TRBJ2-2,.,.
CASSLRPGGTGTDTQYF,TGTGCCAGCAGCCTCCGACCAGGGGGCACGGGCACAGATACGCAGTATTTT,TRBV7-3,TRBJ2-3,TRBD1,.